These 24 T cell receptor beta chains were sequenced from one sample in a study of blood T cell repertoires in COVID-19. Profiling relied on immunoSEQ multiplex PCR, and the TCRdb table lists in-frame clones only, not all of them. The table lists around 700,000 clones, about 87% of them singletons, with about 0.24% in the top ten. Sequenced input: peripheral blood. All receptors derive from a woman younger than 35 with acute or convalescent COVID-19.

The V and J genes are TRBV5-6 and TRBJ2-2, with D hard to call. The V and J ends lost 0 bases and 4 bases respectively, with 16 bases between them. The CDR3 is 17 residues long. Germline CDR1 and CDR2: SGHDT and YYEEEE. The CDR3 sequence: CASSLGPLAGVTGELFF. The CDR3 DNA is TGTGCCAGCAGCTTGGGTCCCCTGGCAGGCGTCACCGGGGAGCTGTTTTTT.

On this clone itself: Other nucleotide sequences in the sample specify the same CDR3. V gene TRBV6-5 combines with J gene TRBJ1-1; 8 positions match TRBD1. V lost 6 bases, J lost 1 base, and 4 bases stayed unmatched. The CDR3 sequence is 14 residues long. CDR1 MNHEY and CDR2 SVGAGI come from the germline V gene. CDR3 in DNA: TGTGCCAGCAGCCCGACAGGGGCGAACACTGAAGCTTTCTTT. It is translated as CASSPTGANTEAFF.

This clone was seen a single time. The chain carries TRBV5-1 and TRBJ2-7; 7 bases line up with TRBD2. CDR1 is SGHRS, CDR2 YFSETQ, per germline. The CDR3 is made up of 15 amino acids. The V and J ends lost 5 bases and 2 bases, in that order; junction bases with no gene match: 10. In DNA form, the CDR3 reads TGCGCCAGCAGTATGGGGGGGATCCTCACCTACGAGCAGTACTTC. Translation gives CASSMGGILTYEQYF.

The chain is built from TRBV27 and TRBJ1-2, with a tentative D call TRBD1 (6 bases). Looked up from germline, CDR1 is MNHEY and CDR2 is SMNVEV (reference sequence). This CDR3 is 16 amino acids long. Trimming took off 2 bases at V and 0 bases at J, with 13 bases between the two ends. The chain's CDR3 is CASSLDRQTANYGYTF. The CDR3 bases are TGTGCCAGCAGTTTAGACAGGCAGACAGCTAACTATGGCTACACCTTC.

This chain joins TRBV7-9 and TRBJ2-7; D remains unclear. The CDR3 has 12 residues. The V gene's germline CDR1 is SEHNR and CDR2 FQNEAQ (reference sequence). Trimming pared 5 bases from V and 2 bases from J, leaving 7 bases between. This CDR3 reads CASSSSPYEQYF. DNA for the CDR3: TGTGCCAGCAGCAGTAGTCCCTACGAGCAGTACTTC.

The rearrangement links TRBV5-8 to TRBJ2-5; 8 bases are a match to TRBD2. The CDR3 totals 16 residues. The V segment lost 4 bases and the J segment 4 bases; nucleotides outside the gene matches: 12. CDR1 is SGHTS, CDR2 YDEGEE, per germline. The DNA of the CDR3 is TGTGCCAGCAGCCCTGGGGTAGCGGGGAAGGTAGAGACCCAGTACTTC. Protein sequence: CASSPGVAGKVETQYF.

This chain joins TRBV7-2 and TRBJ1-6; tentative D call: TRBD1 (5 bases). Trimming took 4 bases from V and 10 from J, leaving 14 bases between them. The CDR3 is made up of 14 amino acids. The germline CDR1 and CDR2 sequences are SGHTA and FQGNSA. Written as DNA, the CDR3 is TGTGCCAGCAGCTACCTGGACACTCTCTCACCCCTCCACTTT. Residues: CASSYLDTLSPLHF.

The chain employs TRBV30 and TRBJ1-1; 7 bases match TRBD1. The CDR3 sequence is 14 residues long. After removal of 2 bases from V and 4 bases from J, the junction contained 7 bases not matched to a gene. Germline CDR1 reads GTSNPN; CDR2 reads SVGIG (reference sequence). CDR3 in amino acids: CAWSIRRGSTEAFF. CDR3 nucleotides: TGTGCCTGGAGTATTCGCAGGGGGAGCACTGAAGCTTTCTTT.

J is TRBJ1-1 and V is TRBV10-3, with D possibly TRBD1 on 6 matching bases. The germline CDR1 and CDR2 sequences are ENHRY and SYGVKD. This CDR3 contains 15 residues. Trimming shortened V by 4 bases and J by 1 base, and 13 bases separated the two germline ends. The chain's CDR3 is CAISAGGGRNTEAFF. CDR3 nucleotides: TGTGCCATCAGTGCGGGAGGGGGGAGGAACACTGAAGCTTTCTTT.

As concerns this clone: Within the sample, other DNA sequences also encode this same CDR3. Here the CDR3 reads CASSWGGSTDTQYF. The CDR3 DNA follows: TGTGCCAGCAGCTGGGGAGGGTCCACAGATACGCAGTATTTT. This chain links TRBV5-4 with TRBJ2-3; TRBD2 agrees at 7 bases. V lost 3 bases to trimming and J lost 2 bases; unmatched junction nucleotides: 3. The V gene's germline CDR1 is SGHNT and CDR2 YYREEE (reference sequence). This CDR3 is built from 14 residues.

The V and J genes are TRBV5-1 and TRBJ1-2; D gene ambiguous. V gave up 4 bases and J gave up 2 bases, with 12 bases separating them. The CDR3 contains 14 residues. CDR1 is SGHRS, CDR2 YFSETQ, per germline. The CDR3 sequence is CASSLDGVNYGYTF. DNA of the CDR3: TGCGCCAGCAGCCTCGACGGAGTGAACTATGGCTACACCTTC.

V is TRBV4-1 and J is TRBJ1-1, with a possible D match to TRBD1 (5 bases). The CDR3 sequence is 15 residues long. Germline CDR1 reads MGHRA; CDR2 reads YSYEKL. The ends were cut back, 3 bases at V and 1 base at J, with 12 bases in the middle. CDR3 sequence: CASSHWTPQNTEAFF. CDR3 nucleotides: TGCGCCAGCAGCCACTGGACACCACAGAACACTGAAGCTTTCTTT.

In this sample, this clone turned up once. V is TRBV2 and J is TRBJ1-4; 7 bases match TRBD1. The CDR3 covers 14 residues. J was trimmed by 13 bases and V by 9 bases; bases with no gene match: 17. From germline, CDR1 is SNHLY and CDR2 FYNNEI. This CDR3 reads CASRRDSGREGLFF. The CDR3 nucleotides are TGTGCCAGTCGGCGGGACAGCGGTCGCGAGGGACTGTTTTTT.

V gene TRBV7-2 combines with J gene TRBJ1-2; tentatively, D is TRBD1 (6 bases). Germline CDR1 SGHTA, CDR2 FQGNSA. Trimming took 2 bases from V and 4 from J, leaving 14 bases between them. The CDR3 is 15 residues long. CDR3 protein: CASSLYRVDPYGYTF. CDR3 nucleotide sequence: TGTGCCAGCAGCTTATACAGGGTCGATCCCTATGGCTACACCTTC.

This clone appeared a single time. This chain links TRBV7-6 with TRBJ2-2, with 8 bases fitting TRBD1. Trimming removed 5 bases from V and 2 bases from J; junction bases left unmatched: 4. CDR3 length: 15 residues. Germline assignment: CDR1 SGHVS and CDR2 FNYEAQ. CDR3 sequence (DNA): TGTGCCAGCAGCCTCAGGGGGCAAAACACCGGGGAGCTGTTTTTT. Translation gives CASSLRGQNTGELFF.

The chain recombines TRBV5-4 with TRBJ2-7; TRBD2 matches 11 bases. Germline V CDR1 and CDR2: SGHNT, YYREEE (reference sequence). V was pared by 5 bases and J by 0 bases, with 10 bases of the junction left unmatched. There are 17 residues in the CDR3. As DNA, the CDR3 is TGTGCCAGCAGTCGGGCTAGCGGGGGGATGAGCTCCTACGAGCAGTACTTC. As protein: CASSRASGGMSSYEQYF.

The chain recombines TRBV4-3 with TRBJ1-3; D unclear. The ends were cut back, 0 bases at V and 0 bases at J, with 6 bases in the middle. CDR1 LGHNA and CDR2 YSLEER come from the germline V gene. CDR3 length: 15 amino acids. In DNA form, the CDR3 reads TGCGCCAGCAGCCAAGAGAGGAGCTCTGGAAACACCATATATTTT. Translation: CASSQERSSGNTIYF.

This chain uses TRBV5-6 with TRBJ2-7; unclear D gene. The CDR3 extends over 12 amino acids. Trimming took off 6 bases at V and 0 bases at J, with 7 bases between the two ends. Per germline, CDR1 SGHDT and CDR2 YYEEEE. In nucleotides, the CDR3 is TGTGCCAGCATTGGGCTCTCCTACGAGCAGTACTTC. As protein: CASIGLSYEQYF.

The chain is built from TRBV12-3 or TRBV12-4 and TRBJ1-6; no definite D call. The V end was cut by 3 bases, the J end by 9 bases, with 9 bases between. This CDR3 comprises 13 residues. CDR3 nucleotide sequence: TGTGCCAGCAGTTTTGGTCTAGCTTCACCCCTCCACTTT. Translating gives CASSFGLASPLHF.

In nucleotides, the CDR3 is TGTGCCACCAGCAGCTCGCGGGGGGAAGGGATAGAGACCCAGTACTTC. Translated, it gives CATSSSRGEGIETQYF. The rearrangement joins TRBV15 to TRBJ2-5; 8 bases are a match to TRBD2. The CDR3 consists of 16 residues. J gave up 4 bases and V 3 bases, and 10 bases lay outside the gene matches. Germline assignment: CDR1 LNHNV and CDR2 YYDKDF (reference sequence).

The genes are TRBV18 and TRBJ1-1; D ambiguous. The CDR3 is 15 residues long. Trimming took 3 bases from V and 5 from J, leaving 16 bases between them. In germline, CDR1 is KGHSH, CDR2 LQKENI. The DNA for the CDR3 is TGTGCCAGCTCACCGAGGCGGGAAGTGGGGACTGAAGCTTTCTTT. Translated, it gives CASSPRREVGTEAFF. The whole variable domain, filled in from reference TRBV18 and TRBJ1-1, reads NAGVMQNPRHLVRRRGQEARLRCSPMKGHSHVYWYRQLPEEGLKFMVYLQKENIIDESGMPKERFSAEFPKEGPSILRIQQVVRGDSAAYFCASSPRREVGTEAFFGQGTRLTVV.

This clone was seen only once. This chain uses TRBV25-1 with TRBJ2-1; 9 bases are a match to TRBD1. The CDR3 length is 12 residues. V lost 6 bases to trimming and J lost 10 bases; unmatched junction nucleotides: 4. The V gene's germline CDR1 is MGHDK and CDR2 SYGVNS. The CDR3 DNA is TGTGCCAGCAGACAGGGGGCTGGGGAGCAGTTCTTC. Its translation: CASRQGAGEQFF.

This chain links TRBV12-3 or TRBV12-4 with TRBJ2-2; a possible D gene is TRBD2 (5 bases). V dropped 7 bases and J dropped 7 bases, with 10 bases sitting between them. The CDR3 length is 12 residues. The CDR3 here is CASILGDGELFF. CDR3 nucleotides: TGTGCCAGCATCCTCGGGGACGGGGAGCTGTTTTTT.

The chain joins TRBV9 to TRBJ2-2, with D perhaps TRBD1 (6 bases). The ends were cut back, 3 bases at V and 0 bases at J, with 15 bases in the middle. The CDR3 consists of 17 residues. CDR1 is SGDLS, CDR2 YYNGEE, per germline. The CDR3 sequence is CASSAGRGSSNTGELFF. CDR3 nucleotides: TGTGCCAGCAGCGCTGGAAGGGGGAGCTCGAACACCGGGGAGCTGTTTTTT.